The 4 T cell receptor beta chains below come from one sample, sequenced in a study of T cell responses to AZD1222 COVID-19 vaccine. Repertoires were generated with immunoSEQ multiplex PCR, while TCRdb's copy carries only in-frame clones and drops some. Of 100,000 to 110,000 clones in the sample, roughly nine tenths were seen once. The sequenced sample was peripheral blood, obtained on day 0 of AZD1222 vaccination. These receptors were collected from an adult in good health.

The chain joins TRBV27 to TRBJ1-1; 12 positions match TRBD1. CDR1 is MNHEY, CDR2 SMNVEV, per germline (reference sequence). The CDR3 runs to 15 residues. J was trimmed by 4 bases and V by 7 bases; bases with no gene match: 7. This chain's CDR3 is CASNRDRGLGTEAFF. The CDR3 coding sequence is TGTGCCAGCAACCGGGACAGGGGGCTCGGCACTGAAGCTTTCTTT.

The chain carries TRBV10-3 and TRBJ2-2; 12 bases line up with TRBD1. In germline, CDR1 is ENHRY, CDR2 SYGVKD. The CDR3 length is 14 residues. The trim removed 10 bases at V and 7 bases at J, leaving 7 bases unmatched. Written as DNA, the CDR3 is TGTGCCACCCGTGGGACAGGGGGCAGCGGGGAGCTGTTTTTT. Its protein is CATRGTGGSGELFF.

J is TRBJ2-3 and V is TRBV19; D is uncertain. This CDR3 region has 15 residues. The germline V gene has CDR1 LNHDA and CDR2 SQIVND (reference sequence). Trimming took 3 bases from V and 0 from J, leaving 10 bases between them. The CDR3 nucleotides read TGTGCCAGTAGTATTATATTGGCTAGCACAGATACGCAGTATTTT. Amino acids: CASSIILASTDTQYF.

CDR3 DNA sequence: TGTGCCAGCAGTTTACTAGCTAGCGGTTCTCCGGCGCTCTACGAGCAGTACTTC. This sequence encodes CASSLLASGSPALYEQYF. The chain carries TRBV28 and TRBJ2-7; 7 nucleotides line up with TRBD2. Germline trimming cut 2 bases from V and 3 bases from J; bases unmatched to any gene: 16. Germline-derived CDR1 and CDR2 are MDHEN and SYDVKM. The CDR3 consists of 18 residues.